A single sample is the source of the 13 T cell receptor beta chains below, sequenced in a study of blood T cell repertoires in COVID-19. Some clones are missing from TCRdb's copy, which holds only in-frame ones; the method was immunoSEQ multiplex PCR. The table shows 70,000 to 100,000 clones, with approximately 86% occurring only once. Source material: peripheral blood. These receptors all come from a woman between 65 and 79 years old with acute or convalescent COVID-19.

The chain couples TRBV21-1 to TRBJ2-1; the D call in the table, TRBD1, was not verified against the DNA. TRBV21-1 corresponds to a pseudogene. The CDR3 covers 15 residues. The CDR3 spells CASSDPGTGVGEQFF. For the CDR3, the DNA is TGTGCCAGCAGCGACCCCGGGACAGGGGTCGGGGAGCAGTTCTTC.

The DNA for the CDR3 is TGCAGCGACAGGACAGGGTATGGCTACACCTTC. The encoded protein is CSDRTGYGYTF. The V gene is TRBV29-1, the J gene TRBJ1-2; 8 positions match TRBD1. From germline, CDR1 is SQVTM and CDR2 ANQGSEA. The CDR3 consists of 11 residues. J gave up 5 bases and V 7 bases, and 3 bases lay outside the gene matches.

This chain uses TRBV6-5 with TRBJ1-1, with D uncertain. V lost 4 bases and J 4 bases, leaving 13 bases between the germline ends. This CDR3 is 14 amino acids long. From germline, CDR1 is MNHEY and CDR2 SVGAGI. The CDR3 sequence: CASSSPSGSTEAFF. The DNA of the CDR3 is TGTGCCAGCAGTTCGCCGAGTGGGAGCACTGAAGCTTTCTTT.

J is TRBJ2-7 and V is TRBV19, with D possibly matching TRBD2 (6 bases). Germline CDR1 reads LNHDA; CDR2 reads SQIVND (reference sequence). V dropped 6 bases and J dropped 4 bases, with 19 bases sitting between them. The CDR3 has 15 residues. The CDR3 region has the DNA TGTGCCAGTAGCCCTTCCGGGACTCCGTTATACGAGCAGTACTTC. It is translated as CASSPSGTPLYEQYF.

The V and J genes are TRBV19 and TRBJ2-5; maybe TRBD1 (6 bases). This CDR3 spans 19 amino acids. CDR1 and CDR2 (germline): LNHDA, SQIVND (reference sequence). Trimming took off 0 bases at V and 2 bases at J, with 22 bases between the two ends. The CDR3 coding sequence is TGTGCCAGTAGTATAGATTCCCTCTCCTCTCGGACAGCTCAAGAGACCCAGTACTTC. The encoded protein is CASSIDSLSSRTAQETQYF.

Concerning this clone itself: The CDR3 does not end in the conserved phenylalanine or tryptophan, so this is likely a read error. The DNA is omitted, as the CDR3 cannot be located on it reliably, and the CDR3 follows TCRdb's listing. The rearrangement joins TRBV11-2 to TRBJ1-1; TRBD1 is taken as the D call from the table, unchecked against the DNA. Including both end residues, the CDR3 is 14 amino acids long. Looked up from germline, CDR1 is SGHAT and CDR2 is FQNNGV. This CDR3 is CASSLHVQAALSVY.

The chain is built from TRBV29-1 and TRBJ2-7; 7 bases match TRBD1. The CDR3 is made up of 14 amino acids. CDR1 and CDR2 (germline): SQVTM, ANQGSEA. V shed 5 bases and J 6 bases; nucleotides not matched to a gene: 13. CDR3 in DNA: TGCAGCGTTACTCGGACAGGCGGCCGGGCCGAGCAGTACTTC. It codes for CSVTRTGGRAEQYF.

CDR3: CASSIGAQGQETQYF. The CDR3 DNA follows: TGTGCCAGTAGTATAGGGGCACAGGGCCAAGAGACCCAGTACTTC. This chain connects TRBV19 to TRBJ2-5; D possibly corresponds to TRBD1 (6 bases). The germline V gene encodes CDR1 LNHDA and CDR2 SQIVND (reference sequence). Trimming removed 1 base from V and 1 base from J, with 10 bases in between. CDR3 size: 15 residues.

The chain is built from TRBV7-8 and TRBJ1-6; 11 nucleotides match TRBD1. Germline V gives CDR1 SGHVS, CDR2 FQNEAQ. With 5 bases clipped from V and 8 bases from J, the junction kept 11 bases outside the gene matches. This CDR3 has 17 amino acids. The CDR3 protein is CASSLGQGAVPYSPLHF. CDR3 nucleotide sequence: TGTGCCAGCAGCCTAGGACAGGGGGCGGTTCCGTATTCACCCCTCCACTTT.

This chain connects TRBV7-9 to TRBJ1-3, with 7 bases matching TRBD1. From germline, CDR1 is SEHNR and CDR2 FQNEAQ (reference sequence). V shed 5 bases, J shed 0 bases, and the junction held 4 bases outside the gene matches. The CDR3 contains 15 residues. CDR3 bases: TGTGCCAGCAGCCGATGGGACAGCTCTGGAAACACCATATATTTT. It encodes CASSRWDSSGNTIYF.

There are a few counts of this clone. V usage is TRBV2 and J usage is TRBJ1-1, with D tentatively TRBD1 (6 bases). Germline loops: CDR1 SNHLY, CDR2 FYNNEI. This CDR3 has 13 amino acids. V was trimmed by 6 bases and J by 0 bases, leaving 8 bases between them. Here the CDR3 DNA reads TGTGCCAGCAGGACAGGATTGAACACTGAAGCTTTCTTT. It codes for CASRTGLNTEAFF. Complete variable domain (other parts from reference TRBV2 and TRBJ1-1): EPEVTQTPSHQVTQMGQEVILRCVPISNHLYFYWYRQILGQKVEFLVSFYNNEISEKSEIFDDQFSVERPDGSNFTLKIRSTKLEDSAMYFCASRTGLNTEAFFGQGTRLTVV.

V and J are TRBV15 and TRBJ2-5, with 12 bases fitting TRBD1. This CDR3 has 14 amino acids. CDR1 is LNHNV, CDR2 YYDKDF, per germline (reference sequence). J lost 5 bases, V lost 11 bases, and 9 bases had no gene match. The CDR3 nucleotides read TGTGCCGCAGGCGGGACAGGGGGCGGGGAGACCCAGTACTTC. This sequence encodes CAAGGTGGGETQYF.

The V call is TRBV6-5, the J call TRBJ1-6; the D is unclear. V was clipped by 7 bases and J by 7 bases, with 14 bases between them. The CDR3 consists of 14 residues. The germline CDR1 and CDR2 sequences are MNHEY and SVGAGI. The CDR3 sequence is CASTVRGWNSPLHF. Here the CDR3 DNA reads TGTGCCAGCACCGTTCGCGGGTGGAATTCACCCCTCCACTTT.